The clone carrying this TCR beta chain appeared many times. The entry originates in a study of blood T cells in healthy people across ages. Across the study: Every two T cells gave about one barcoded beta molecule via template switching.

A second PCR of 7 to 11 cycles used a sample-barcoded 5' primer and a J-beta primer mix. TCRdb ran MiXCR on the 5' RACE reads and lists one entry per CDR3 protein. Counted here are hundreds of thousands of distinct CDR3 sequences, approximately 31% occurring once; the ten biggest clones make up roughly 15%. This TCR derives from a woman aged 80 or over in good health. The specimen sequenced was blood.

The CDR3 coding sequence is TGTGCCAGCAGTTTACAGGGGGCAGGTCAGCCCCAGCATTTT. Protein: CASSLQGAGQPQHF. The J gene is TRBJ1-5, the V gene TRBV12-3 or TRBV12-4, with 8 bases identical to TRBD1. J was trimmed by 6 bases and V by 2 bases; bases with no gene match: 3. The CDR3 has 14 residues.